Below are 5 T cell receptor beta chains sequenced from a single sample in a study of T-cell reconstitution after alpha-beta-depleted transplantation in children. Using unique molecular identifiers, the investigators prepared the TCRbeta library. One entry per CDR3 protein, called by TCRdb with MiXCR from the PCR reads. Of roughly 200,000 distinct CDR3 sequences listed, 8.5% to 10% are singletons. The source was PBMCs from the stem cell graft donor, collected from the stem cell graft. These receptors all stem from a human donor who donated a stem cell graft to a child with acute lymphoblastic leukemia.

The sample holds many counts of this clonotype. The gene calls are TRBV7-2 and TRBJ1-6; 7 bases agree with TRBD1. Germline V gene data show CDR1 as SGHTA and CDR2 as FQGNSA. This CDR3 comprises 14 residues. Germline trimming cut 5 bases from V and 6 bases from J; bases unmatched to any gene: 4. Here the CDR3 reads CASSPGQSNSPLHF. For the CDR3, the DNA is TGTGCCAGCAGCCCGGGACAGAGTAATTCACCCCTCCACTTT.

This clonotype appeared many times. In DNA form, the CDR3 reads TGCAGTGCCCGGACTAGCGGGGGGTTCCAAGAGACCCAGTACTTC. Its protein product is CSARTSGGFQETQYF. This rearrangement joins TRBV20-1 to TRBJ2-5; 14 positions match TRBD2. This CDR3 has 15 residues. The ends lost 6 bases at V and 1 base at J; junction bases unmatched: 4. Germline CDR1 is DFQATT and CDR2 is SNEGSKA (reference sequence).

This clonotype has only a few counts. The CDR3 nucleotides are TGCGCCAGCAGCTTGGCAGGAGCACCGGGGGAGAATGGCTACACCTTC. Residues: CASSLAGAPGENGYTF. The V call is TRBV5-1, the J call TRBJ1-2; weak D call: TRBD1 (5 bases). V lost 0 bases and J 6 bases, leaving 18 bases between the germline ends. This CDR3 region has 16 residues. Per germline, CDR1 SGHRS and CDR2 YFSETQ.

The J gene is TRBJ1-2, the V gene TRBV15; a weak D match, TRBD1 (5 bases). CDR1 is LNHNV, CDR2 YYDKDF, per germline (reference sequence). V lost 1 base and J lost 0, with 12 bases in between. The CDR3 consists of 16 residues. CDR3 DNA: TGTGCCACCAGCAGAGTAGGGGCTCCCACTAACTATGGCTACACCTTC. Amino acids: CATSRVGAPTNYGYTF.

The chain uses TRBV7-2 and TRBJ2-2, with 12 bases aligning to TRBD1. CDR1 and CDR2 (germline): SGHTA, FQGNSA. V lost 5 bases, J lost 7 bases, and 8 bases stayed unmatched. The CDR3 is made up of 16 amino acids. CDR3 in amino acids: CASSRWGQGANGELFF. The DNA of the CDR3 is TGTGCCAGCAGCCGATGGGGACAGGGGGCCAACGGGGAGCTGTTTTTT.